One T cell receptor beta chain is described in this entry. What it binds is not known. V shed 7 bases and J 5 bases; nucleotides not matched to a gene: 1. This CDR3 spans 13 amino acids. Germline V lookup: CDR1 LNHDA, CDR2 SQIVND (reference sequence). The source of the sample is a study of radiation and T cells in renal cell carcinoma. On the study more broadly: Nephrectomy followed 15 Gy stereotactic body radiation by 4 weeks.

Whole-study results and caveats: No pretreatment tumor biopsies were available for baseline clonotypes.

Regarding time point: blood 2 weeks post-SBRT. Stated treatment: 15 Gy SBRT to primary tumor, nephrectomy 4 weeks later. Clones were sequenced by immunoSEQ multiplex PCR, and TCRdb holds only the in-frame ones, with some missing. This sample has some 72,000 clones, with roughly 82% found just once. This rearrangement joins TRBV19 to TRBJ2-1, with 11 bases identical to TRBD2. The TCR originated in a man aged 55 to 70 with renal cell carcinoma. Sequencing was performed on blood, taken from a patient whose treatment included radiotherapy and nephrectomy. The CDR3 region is CASKLAGDNEQFF. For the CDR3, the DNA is TGTGCCAGTAAACTAGCGGGAGACAATGAGCAGTTCTTC.